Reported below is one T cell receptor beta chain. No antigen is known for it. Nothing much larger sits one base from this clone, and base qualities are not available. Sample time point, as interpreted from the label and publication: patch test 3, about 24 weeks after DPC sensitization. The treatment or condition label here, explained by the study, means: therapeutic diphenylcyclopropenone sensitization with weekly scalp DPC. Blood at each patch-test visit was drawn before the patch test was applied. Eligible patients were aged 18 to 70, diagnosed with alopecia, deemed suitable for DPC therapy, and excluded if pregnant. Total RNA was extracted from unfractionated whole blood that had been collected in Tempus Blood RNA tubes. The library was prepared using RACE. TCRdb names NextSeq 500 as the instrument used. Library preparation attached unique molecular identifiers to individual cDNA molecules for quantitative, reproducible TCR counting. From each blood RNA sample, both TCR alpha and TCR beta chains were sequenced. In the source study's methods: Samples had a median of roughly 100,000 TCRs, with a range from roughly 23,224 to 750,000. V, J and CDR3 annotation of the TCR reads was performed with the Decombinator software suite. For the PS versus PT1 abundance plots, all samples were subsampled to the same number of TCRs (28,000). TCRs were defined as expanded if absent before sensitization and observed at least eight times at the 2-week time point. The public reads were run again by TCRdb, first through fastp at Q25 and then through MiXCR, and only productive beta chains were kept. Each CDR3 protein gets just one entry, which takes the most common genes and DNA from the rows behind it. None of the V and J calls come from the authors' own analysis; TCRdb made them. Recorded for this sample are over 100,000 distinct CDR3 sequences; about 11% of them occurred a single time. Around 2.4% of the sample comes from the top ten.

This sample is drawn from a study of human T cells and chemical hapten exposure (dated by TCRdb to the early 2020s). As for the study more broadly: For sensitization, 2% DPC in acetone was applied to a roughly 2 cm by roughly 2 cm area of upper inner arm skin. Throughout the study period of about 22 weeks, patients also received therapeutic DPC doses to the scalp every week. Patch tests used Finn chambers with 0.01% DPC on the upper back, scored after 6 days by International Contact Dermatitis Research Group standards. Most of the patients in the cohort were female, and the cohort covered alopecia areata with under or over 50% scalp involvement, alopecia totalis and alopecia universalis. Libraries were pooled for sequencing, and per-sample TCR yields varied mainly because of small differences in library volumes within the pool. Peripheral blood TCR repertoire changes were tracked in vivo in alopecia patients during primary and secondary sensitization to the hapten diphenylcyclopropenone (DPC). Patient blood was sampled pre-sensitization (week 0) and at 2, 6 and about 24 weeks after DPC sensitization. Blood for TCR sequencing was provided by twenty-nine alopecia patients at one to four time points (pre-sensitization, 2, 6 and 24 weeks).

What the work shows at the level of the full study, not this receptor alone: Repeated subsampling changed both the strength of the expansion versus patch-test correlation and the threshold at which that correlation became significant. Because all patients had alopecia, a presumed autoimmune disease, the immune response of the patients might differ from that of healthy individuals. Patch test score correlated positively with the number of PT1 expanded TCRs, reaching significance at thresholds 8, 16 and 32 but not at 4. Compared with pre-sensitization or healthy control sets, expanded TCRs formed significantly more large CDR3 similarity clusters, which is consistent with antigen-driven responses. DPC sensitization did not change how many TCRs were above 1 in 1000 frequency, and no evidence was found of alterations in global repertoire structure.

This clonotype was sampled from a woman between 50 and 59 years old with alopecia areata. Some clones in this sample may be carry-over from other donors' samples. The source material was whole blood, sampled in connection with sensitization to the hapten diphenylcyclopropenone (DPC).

The CDR3 here reads CASSPGDRGPSTDTQYF. The nucleotides are TGTGCCAGCAGCCCCGGGGACAGGGGGCCTAGCACAGATACGCAGTATTTT. The rearranged segments are TRBV7-2 and TRBJ2-3, with 12 middle bases fitting TRBD1. Counted from cysteine to phenylalanine, this CDR3 has 17 amino acids. Just CDR3 DNA is preserved here, 51 bases in frame from base 1. V is pruned by 5 bases and J by 0 bases, leaving 6 bases of the junction without a gene match. CDR1 and CDR2 (SGHTA, FQGNSA) derive from the germline V gene.